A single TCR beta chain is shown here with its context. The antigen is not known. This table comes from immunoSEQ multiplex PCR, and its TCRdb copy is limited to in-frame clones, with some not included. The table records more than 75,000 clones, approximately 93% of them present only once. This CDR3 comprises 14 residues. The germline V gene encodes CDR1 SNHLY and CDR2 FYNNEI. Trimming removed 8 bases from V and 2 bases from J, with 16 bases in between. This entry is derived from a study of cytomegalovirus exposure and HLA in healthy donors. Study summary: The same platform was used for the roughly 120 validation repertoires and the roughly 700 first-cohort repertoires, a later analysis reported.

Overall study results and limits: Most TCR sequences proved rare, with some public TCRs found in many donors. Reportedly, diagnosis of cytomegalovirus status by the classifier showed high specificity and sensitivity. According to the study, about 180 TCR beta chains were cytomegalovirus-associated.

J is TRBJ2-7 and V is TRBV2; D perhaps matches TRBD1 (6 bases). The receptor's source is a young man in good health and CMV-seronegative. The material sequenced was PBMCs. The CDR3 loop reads CASYGLWTAYEQYF. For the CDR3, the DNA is TGTGCCAGCTATGGATTGTGGACAGCCTACGAGCAGTACTTC. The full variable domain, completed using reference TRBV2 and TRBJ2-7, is EPEVTQTPSHQVTQMGQEVILRCVPISNHLYFYWYRQILGQKVEFLVSFYNNEISEKSEIFDDQFSVERPDGSNFTLKIRSTKLEDSAMYFCASYGLWTAYEQYFGPGTRLTVT.